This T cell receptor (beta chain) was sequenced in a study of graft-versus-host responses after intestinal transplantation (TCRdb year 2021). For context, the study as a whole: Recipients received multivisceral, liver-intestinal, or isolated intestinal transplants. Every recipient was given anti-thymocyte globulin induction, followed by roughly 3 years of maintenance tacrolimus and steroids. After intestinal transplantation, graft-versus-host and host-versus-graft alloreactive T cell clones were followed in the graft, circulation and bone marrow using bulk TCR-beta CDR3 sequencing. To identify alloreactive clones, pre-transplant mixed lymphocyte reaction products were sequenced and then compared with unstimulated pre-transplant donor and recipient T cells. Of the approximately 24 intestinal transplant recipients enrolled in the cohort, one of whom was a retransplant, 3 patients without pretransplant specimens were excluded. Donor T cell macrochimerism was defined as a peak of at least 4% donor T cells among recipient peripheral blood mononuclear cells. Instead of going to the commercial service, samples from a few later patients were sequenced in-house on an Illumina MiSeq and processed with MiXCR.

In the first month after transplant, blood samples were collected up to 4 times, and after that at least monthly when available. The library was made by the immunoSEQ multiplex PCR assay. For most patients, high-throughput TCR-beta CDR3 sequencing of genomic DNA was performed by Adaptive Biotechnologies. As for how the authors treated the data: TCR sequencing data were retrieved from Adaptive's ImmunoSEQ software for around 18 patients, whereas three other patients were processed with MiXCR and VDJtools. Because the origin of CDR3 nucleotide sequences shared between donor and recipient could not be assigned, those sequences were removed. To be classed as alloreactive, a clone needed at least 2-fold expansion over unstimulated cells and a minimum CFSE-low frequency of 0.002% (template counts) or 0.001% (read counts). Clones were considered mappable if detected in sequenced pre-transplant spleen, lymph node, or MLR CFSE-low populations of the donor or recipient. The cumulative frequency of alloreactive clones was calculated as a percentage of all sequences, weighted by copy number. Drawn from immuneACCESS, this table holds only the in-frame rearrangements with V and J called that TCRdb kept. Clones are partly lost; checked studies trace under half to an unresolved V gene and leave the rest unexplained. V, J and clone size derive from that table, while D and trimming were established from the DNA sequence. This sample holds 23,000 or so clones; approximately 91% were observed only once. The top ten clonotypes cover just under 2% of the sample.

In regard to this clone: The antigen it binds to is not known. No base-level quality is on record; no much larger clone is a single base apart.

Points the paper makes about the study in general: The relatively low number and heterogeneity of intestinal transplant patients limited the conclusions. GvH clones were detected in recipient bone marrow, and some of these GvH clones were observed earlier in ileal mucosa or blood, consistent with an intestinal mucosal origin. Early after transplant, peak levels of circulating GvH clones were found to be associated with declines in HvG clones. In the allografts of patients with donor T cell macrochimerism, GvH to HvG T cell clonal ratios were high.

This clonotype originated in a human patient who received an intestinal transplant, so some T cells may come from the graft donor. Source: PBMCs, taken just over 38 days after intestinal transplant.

The sequenced DNA is TGCGCCAGCAGCCAATCTGGAGTAACTAATGAAAAACTGTTTTTT. The encoded protein is CASSQSGVTNEKLFF. The rearrangement joined TRBV4-1 to TRBJ1-4; no D gene can be assigned with confidence. Taken from the germline V gene, the CDR1 and CDR2 loops are MGHRA and YSYEKL. Including the terminal cysteine and phenylalanine, the CDR3 comprises 15 residues. Only CDR3 DNA is held: 45 bases, read in frame from base 1. At the junction V is shortened by 2 bases and J by 1 base, with 8 bases in between.